The present T cell receptor beta chain was sequenced within a study of CD8+CD57+ T cells in acquired aplastic anemia. Study conclusions and caveats: Roughly 30 CD8+ CDR3 sequences occurred in both the patients and the controls. CD8+ Simpson's diversity in patients was not significantly different from that in controls.

Trimming pared 2 bases from V and 0 bases from J, leaving 10 bases between. In germline, CDR1 is SGHDN, CDR2 FVKESK. The CDR3 consists of 15 residues. On this clonotype: Its antigen remains unidentified.

Patients sequenced had flow cytometry evidence of CD8+CD57+ cell expansion. CDR3 and TCR beta VDJ profiling relied on genomic DNA as the template. TCRdb itself ran the reads through MiXCR, one entry per CDR3 protein. The data contain hundreds of thousands of distinct CDR3 sequences, 25% to 40% of them singletons. The V and J genes are TRBV14 and TRBJ1-1; D gene ambiguous. This clonotype originated in a human donor with aplastic anemia. Source material: sorted CD4+, CD8+, or CD8+CD57+ T cells (not recorded which) from PBMCs. The CDR3 coding sequence is TGTGCCAGCAGCCAAAATAAATACGTGAACACTGAAGCTTTCTTT. Amino acid sequence: CASSQNKYVNTEAFF.